These 3 T cell receptor beta chains came from one sample sequenced in a study of T cells after yellow fever vaccination. Each CDR3 protein is one row after TCRdb ran MiXCR on the 5' RACE reads. The sample contains some 340,000 distinct CDR3 sequences, around a tenth of which appear only once. The sample consisted of CD4+ T cells sorted from PBMCs, taken 45 days after the yellow fever booster vaccination. These receptors all stem from a man aged 18 to 29 who received the YFV17D yellow fever vaccine.

This clonotype has more than one count but fewer than ten. The chain uses TRBV5-1 and TRBJ2-2; D is possibly TRBD2 (5 bases). Trimming pared 0 bases from V and 4 bases from J, leaving 10 bases between. From germline, CDR1 is SGHRS and CDR2 YFSETQ. This CDR3 is 15 amino acids long. The CDR3 nucleotides are TGCGCCAGCAGCTTGGCGGGGTCACCCACCGGGGAGCTGTTTTTT. Translation gives CASSLAGSPTGELFF.

The chain is built from TRBV9 and TRBJ1-3; 9 nucleotides line up with TRBD1. The V segment lost 4 bases and the J segment 0 bases; nucleotides outside the gene matches: 14. This CDR3 comprises 19 residues. Germline V gene data show CDR1 as SGDLS and CDR2 as YYNGEE. The CDR3 here is CASSSRDRDHYHSGNTIYF. The CDR3 DNA reads TGTGCCAGCAGCTCCCGGGACAGGGATCACTACCACTCTGGAAACACCATATATTTT.

The chain joins TRBV18 to TRBJ2-3, with a tentative D call TRBD2 (5 bases). CDR3 length equals 15 residues. The V end was cut by 2 bases, the J end by 2 bases, with 11 bases between. The germline V gene has CDR1 KGHSH and CDR2 LQKENI. The CDR3 loop is CASSPSAEITDTQYF. The CDR3 DNA reads as TGTGCCAGCTCACCATCAGCGGAGATCACAGATACGCAGTATTTT.